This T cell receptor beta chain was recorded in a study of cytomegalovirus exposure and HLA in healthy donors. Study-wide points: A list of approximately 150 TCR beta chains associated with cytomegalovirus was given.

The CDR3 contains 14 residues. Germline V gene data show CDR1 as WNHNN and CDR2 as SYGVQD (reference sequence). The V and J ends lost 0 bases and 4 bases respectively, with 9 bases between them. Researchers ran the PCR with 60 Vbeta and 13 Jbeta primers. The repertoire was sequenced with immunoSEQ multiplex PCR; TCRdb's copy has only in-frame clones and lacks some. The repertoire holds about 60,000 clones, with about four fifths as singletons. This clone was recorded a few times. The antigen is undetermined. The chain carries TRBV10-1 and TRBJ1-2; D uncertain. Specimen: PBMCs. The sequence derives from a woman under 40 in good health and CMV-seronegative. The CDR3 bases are TGCGCCAGCAGTGAGTCGCCGACTTTCTATGGCTACACCTTC. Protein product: CASSESPTFYGYTF.